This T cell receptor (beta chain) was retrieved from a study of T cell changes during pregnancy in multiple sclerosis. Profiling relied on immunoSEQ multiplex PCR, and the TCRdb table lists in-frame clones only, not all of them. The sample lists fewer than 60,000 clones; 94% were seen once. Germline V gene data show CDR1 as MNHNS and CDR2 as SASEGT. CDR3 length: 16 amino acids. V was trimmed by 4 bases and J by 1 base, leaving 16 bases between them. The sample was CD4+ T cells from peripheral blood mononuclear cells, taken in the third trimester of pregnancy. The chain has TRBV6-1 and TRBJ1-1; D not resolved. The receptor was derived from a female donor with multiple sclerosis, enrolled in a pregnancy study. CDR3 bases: TGTGCCAGCAGTGCTGGGATGGCAGGAGGGAACACTGAAGCTTTCTTT. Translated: CASSAGMAGGNTEAFF.